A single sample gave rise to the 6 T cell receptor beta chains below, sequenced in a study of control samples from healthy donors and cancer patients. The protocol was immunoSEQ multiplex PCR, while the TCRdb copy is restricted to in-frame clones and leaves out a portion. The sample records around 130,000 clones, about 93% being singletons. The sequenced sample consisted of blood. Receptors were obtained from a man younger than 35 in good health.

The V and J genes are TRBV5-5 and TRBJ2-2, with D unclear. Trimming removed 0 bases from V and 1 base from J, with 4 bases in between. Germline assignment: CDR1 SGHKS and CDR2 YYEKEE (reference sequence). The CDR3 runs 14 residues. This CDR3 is CASSLEVNTGELFF. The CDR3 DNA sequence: TGTGCCAGCAGCTTGGAGGTGAACACCGGGGAGCTGTTTTTT.

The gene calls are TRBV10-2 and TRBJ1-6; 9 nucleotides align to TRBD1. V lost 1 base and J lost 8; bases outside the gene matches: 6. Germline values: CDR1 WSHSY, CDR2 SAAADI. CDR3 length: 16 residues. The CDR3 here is CASSELDRGVHSPLHF. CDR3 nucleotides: TGCGCCAGCAGTGAGTTGGACAGGGGAGTTCATTCACCCCTCCACTTT.

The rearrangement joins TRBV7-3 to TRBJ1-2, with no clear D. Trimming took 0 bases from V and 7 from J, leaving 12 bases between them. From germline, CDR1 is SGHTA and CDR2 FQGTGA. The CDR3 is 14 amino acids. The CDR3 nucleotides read TGTGCCAGCAGCTTAACGGTCAGCTTCATTGGCTACACCTTC. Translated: CASSLTVSFIGYTF. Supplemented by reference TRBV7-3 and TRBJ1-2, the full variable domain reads GAGVSQTPSNKVTEKGKYVELRCDPISGHTALYWYRQSLGQGPEFLIYFQGTGAADDSGLPNDRFFAVRPEGSVSTLKIQRTERGDSAVYLCASSLTVSFIGYTFGSGTRLTVV.

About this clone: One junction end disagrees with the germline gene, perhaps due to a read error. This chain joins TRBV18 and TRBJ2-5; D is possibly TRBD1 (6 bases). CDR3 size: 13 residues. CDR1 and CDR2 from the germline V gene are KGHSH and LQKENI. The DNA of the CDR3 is TGTGCCAGCTCAGCTGACAGGACCCACCCAGGGGACTTC. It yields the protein CASSADRTHPGDF.

Here the CDR3 reads CASSQVDRTAEAFF. The CDR3 DNA follows: TGTGCCAGCAGCCAAGTCGACAGGACAGCTGAAGCTTTCTTT. The chain joins TRBV14 to TRBJ1-1; D possibly corresponds to TRBD1 (6 bases). From germline, CDR1 is SGHDN and CDR2 FVKESK. The CDR3 extends over 14 amino acids. V shed 1 base and J shed 6 bases, with 12 bases lying between them.

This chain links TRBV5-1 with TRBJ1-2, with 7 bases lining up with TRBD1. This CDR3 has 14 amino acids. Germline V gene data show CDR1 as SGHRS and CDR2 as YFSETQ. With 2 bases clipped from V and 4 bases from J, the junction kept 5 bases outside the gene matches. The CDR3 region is CASSFDRVGYGYTF. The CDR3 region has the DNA TGCGCCAGCAGCTTCGACAGGGTGGGCTATGGCTACACCTTC.